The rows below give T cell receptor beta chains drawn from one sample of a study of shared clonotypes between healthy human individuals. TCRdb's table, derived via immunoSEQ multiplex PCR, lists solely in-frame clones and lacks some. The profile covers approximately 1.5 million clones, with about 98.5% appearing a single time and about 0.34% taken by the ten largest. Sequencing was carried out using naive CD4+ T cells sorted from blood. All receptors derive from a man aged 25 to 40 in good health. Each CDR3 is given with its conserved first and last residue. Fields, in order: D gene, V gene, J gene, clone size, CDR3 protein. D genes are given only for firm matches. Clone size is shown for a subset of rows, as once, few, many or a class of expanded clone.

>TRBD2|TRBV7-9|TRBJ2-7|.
CASSLDGTSGRNLNEQYF
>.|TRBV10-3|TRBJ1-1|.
CAIAREGGRTEAFF
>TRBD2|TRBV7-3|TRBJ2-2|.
CASRLKGTSGNTGELFF
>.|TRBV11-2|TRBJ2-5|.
CASSPVRETQYF
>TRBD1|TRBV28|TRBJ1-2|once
CASSSGQAHYGYTF
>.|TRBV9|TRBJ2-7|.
CASSVSGYGGTAYEQYF
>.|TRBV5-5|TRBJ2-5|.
CASSLGDFQETQYF
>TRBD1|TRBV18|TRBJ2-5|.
CASSRTTGEYQETQYF
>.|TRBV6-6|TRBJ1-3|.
CASSSTDRSGNTIYF
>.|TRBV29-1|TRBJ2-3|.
CSVLSGTDTQYF
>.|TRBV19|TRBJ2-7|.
CASSMVQGSYEQYF
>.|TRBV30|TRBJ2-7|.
CAWNGQGEFYEQYF
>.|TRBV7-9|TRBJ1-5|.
CATVQLTNQPQHF
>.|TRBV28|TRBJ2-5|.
CASRGASETQYF
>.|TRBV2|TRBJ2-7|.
CASMATQLTYEQYF
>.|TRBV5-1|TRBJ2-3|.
CASSLTGTHTDTQYF
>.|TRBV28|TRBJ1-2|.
CASSLAWVNYGYTF
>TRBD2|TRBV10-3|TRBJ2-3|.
CAIAGVRTDTQYF
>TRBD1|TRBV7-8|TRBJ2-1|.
CASSLLLTTGTGLFF
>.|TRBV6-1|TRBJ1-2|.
CASSVQQPEGYTF
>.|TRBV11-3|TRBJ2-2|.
CASSLGPTGELFF
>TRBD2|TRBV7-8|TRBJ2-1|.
CASNPVSGGGEAGWNEQFF
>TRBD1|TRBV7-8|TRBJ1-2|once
CASRQTPSGGPGYTF
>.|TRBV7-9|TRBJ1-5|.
CASSPGSVRGPQHF
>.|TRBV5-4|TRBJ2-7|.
CASSLDSGSYEQYF
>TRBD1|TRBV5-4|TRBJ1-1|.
CASSRQTGGRGAEAFF
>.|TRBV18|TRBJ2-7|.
CASSLRRTSDYEQYF
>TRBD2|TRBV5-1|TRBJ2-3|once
CASSLVSSGTTDTQYF
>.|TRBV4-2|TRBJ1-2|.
CASSQDVLVSGYTF
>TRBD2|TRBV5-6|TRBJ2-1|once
CASSLVRLAGGNEQFF
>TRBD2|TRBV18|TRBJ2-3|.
CASSSTGTSGNVDTQYF
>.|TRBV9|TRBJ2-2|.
CASSAKGQNTGELFF
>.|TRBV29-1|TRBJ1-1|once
CSARPSNTEAFF
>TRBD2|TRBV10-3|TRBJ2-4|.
CAISESASGSGNIQYF
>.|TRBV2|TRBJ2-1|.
CASTLEAPAGNEQFF
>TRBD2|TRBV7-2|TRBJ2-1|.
CASSSPGLADYNEQFF
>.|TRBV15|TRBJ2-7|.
CATSRGSDWSGTYEQYF
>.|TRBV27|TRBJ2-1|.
CASRTIQGSYNEQFF
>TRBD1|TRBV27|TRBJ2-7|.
CASSSGQAEAYEQYF
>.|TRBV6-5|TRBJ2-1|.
CASSYFSGEQFF
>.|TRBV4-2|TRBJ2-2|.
CASRISIRGTGELFF
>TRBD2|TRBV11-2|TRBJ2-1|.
CASSIRTSYMSSYNEQFF
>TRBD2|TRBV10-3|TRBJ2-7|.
CAISEGPGTSGSYEQYF
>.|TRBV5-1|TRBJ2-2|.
CASSYGQAGGGELFF
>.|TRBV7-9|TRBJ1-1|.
CASSLEVEAFF
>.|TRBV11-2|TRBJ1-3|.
CASSLGMRESGNTIYF
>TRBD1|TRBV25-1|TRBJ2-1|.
CASRDRGGSEQFF
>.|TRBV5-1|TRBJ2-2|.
CASSLRPDGELFF
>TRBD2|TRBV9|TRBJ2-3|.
CASSKRGTSALYNTQYF
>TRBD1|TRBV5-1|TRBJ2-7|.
CASSLPGLGQGSYEQYF
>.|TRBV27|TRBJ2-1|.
CASSLRVGGGISNEQFF
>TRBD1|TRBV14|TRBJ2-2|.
CASSQDDGTGRNTGELFF
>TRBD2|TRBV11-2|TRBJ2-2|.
CASSLTSGSVTGELFF
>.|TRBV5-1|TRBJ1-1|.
CASSSTTLEAEAFF